This T cell receptor beta chain was sequenced during a study of blood T cell repertoires in COVID-19. Study context: The United States, Italy and Spain supplied acute and convalescent COVID-19 samples.

Per the original methods: Quantification of nucleated cells was approximated via reference gene primer amplification. Clones were sequenced by immunoSEQ multiplex PCR, and TCRdb holds only the in-frame ones, with some missing. V and J calls and clone size follow that table, whereas D and trimming were derived from the DNA. The data contain approximately 240,000 clones, around 91% of them singletons. Across under 25 US areas, participants ranged in age from about 18 to 100 years. Participants' own reports of clinical history determined their cohort assignment. The germline gives CDR1 MGHRA, CDR2 YSYEKL. V lost 3 bases and J lost 5; bases outside the gene matches: 8. The CDR3 totals 15 residues.

The clonotype was recovered from a woman between 18 and 30 years old in a cohort exposed to, infected with or recovered from COVID-19 (not recorded which). Sequencing was done on a sample of PBMCs or T cells enriched from blood (not recorded which). This sequence joins TRBV4-1 and TRBJ2-5; 8 bases fit TRBD2. DNA of the CDR3: TGCGCCAGCAGCCAGACCCCAGCGGGAGCGGAGACCCAGTACTTC. Translation: CASSQTPAGAETQYF.